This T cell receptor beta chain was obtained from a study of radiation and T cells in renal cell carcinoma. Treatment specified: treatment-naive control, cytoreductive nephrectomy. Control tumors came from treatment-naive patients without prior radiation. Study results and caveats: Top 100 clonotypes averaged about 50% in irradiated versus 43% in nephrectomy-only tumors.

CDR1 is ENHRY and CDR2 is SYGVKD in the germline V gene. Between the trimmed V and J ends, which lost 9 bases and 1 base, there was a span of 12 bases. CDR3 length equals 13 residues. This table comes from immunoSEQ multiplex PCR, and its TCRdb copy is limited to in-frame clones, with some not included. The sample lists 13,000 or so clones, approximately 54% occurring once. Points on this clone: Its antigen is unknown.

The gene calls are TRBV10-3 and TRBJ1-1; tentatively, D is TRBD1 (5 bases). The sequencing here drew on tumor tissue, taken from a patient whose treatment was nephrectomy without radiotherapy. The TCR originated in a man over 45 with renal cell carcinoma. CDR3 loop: CAILATENTEAFF. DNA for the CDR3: TGTGCCATTCTAGCGACAGAGAACACTGAAGCTTTCTTT.